This T cell receptor beta chain is drawn from a study of blood T cell repertoires in COVID-19 (TCRdb year 2020). Background on the whole study: Collaborator samples came from the United States, Italy and Spain and covered acute and convalescent phases of COVID-19. The material from the prospective study consisted of cDNA or gDNA derived from T cells, B-cell-depleted T cells, or PBMCs. HLA class I and class II types, where available, came from metadata supplied by the sample provider rather than from assay-based typing. A de-identified subject ID, COVID-19 status, age in years and sex were almost always included in the sample metadata. The samples were drawn from the first 160 participants of the ongoing ImmuneRACE study and from 1,254 subjects provided by 6 global collaborators. Subjects who had been exposed to COVID-19, were actively infected with it, or had recovered from it provided the deeply sampled blood TCRbeta repertoires that made up the dataset. The repertoires were made available in a free public database intended to serve as a resource for research on the immune response to SARS-CoV-2.

TCRbeta CDR3 regions were amplified from genomic DNA by means of the immunoSEQ Assay, a bias-controlled multiplex PCR. As for the original processing: The number of nucleated cells in each sample was estimated from the amplification of reference gene primers within the assay. Sequence reads were collapsed and filtered to measure the absolute abundance of every unique TCRbeta CDR3 rearrangement. Productive Simpson clonality was computed per sample as the square root of Simpson's diversity index over productive rearrangements. TCRdb took over this immuneACCESS table, retaining in-frame rearrangements with V and J assigned. Such tables are incomplete; in checked studies, under half of the missing clones stem from an unresolved V gene, and the remainder is unexplained. V and J calls plus clone size are reproduced from that table; the DNA served to infer D and trimming. Here the sample has roughly 250,000 clones; approximately 83% occur a single time. The ten largest make up around 3% of the sample.

In regard to this clone: The antigen it recognizes is unknown. Within one base of it there is no much larger clone, and no base qualities were kept.

Overall study results and their limits: How much clinical and demographic metadata was included differed by source and by participant, and the metadata was provided uncurated.

Sequences MGHRA (CDR1) and YSYEKL (CDR2) are obtained from the germline V gene. Compared with germline, V lacks 3 bases and J lacks 7 bases; bases without a gene match: 6. Measured from the cysteine to the phenylalanine, the CDR3 is 16 residues long. Kept here is only the CDR3 DNA, which spans 48 bases and is read in frame from base 1. Enrolling through a virtual design, the prospective study's participants ranged in age from about 18 to 89 years and lived across about two dozen United States geographic areas. In the prospective study, participants were assigned to cohorts based on the clinical history participants reported in a screening survey and a study questionnaire. In the prospective study, mobile phlebotomists collected whole blood, serum and a nasopharyngeal or oropharyngeal swab from each participant. Participants in the prospective study had the option to provide additional blood draws and questionnaires over a 2-month period. Blood samples from the prospective study were shipped frozen or at room temperature prior to DNA extraction.

The receptor was derived from a woman aged 40 to 49 with acute COVID-19. The V and J genes are TRBV4-1 and TRBJ1-6; TRBD1 lines up with 10 middle nucleotides. Sequencing used PBMCs or T cells enriched from blood (not recorded which). The nucleotides read TGCGCCAGCAGCCACTGGGACAGGGGTGAGAATTCACCCCTCCACTTT. This yields the protein CASSHWDRGENSPLHF.